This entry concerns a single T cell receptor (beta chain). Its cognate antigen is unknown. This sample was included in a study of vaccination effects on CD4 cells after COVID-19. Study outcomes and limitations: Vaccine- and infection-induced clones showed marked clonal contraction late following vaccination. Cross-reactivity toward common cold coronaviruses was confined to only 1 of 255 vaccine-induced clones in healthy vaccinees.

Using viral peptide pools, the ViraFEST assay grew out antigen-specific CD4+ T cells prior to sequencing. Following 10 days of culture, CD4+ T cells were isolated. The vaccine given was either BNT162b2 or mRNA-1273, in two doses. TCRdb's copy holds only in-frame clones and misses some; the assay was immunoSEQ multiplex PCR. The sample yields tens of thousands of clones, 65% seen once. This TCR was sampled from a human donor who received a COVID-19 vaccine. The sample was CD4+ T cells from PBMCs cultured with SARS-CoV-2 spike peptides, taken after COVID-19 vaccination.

As DNA, the CDR3 is TGTGCCAGCAGCCTAGGCGTCTCTGGAAACACCATATATTTT. Its protein is CASSLGVSGNTIYF. This chain connects TRBV3-1 (or the pseudogene TRBV3-2) to TRBJ1-3; D is undetermined. Germline CDR1 and CDR2: LGHDT and YNNKEL (reference sequence). Deletions cut 4 bases from V and 0 bases from J, with 7 bases between. The CDR3 loop spans 14 amino acids.